This note documents a single T cell receptor (beta chain) sequence. PCR involved 60 Vbeta and 13 Jbeta primers. Data came from immunoSEQ multiplex PCR; TCRdb stores just in-frame clones and leaves some out. In the table there are under 200,000 clones, 77% of which are singletons. This entry comes from a study of cytomegalovirus exposure and HLA in healthy donors. The V gene end was trimmed by 4 bases and the J gene end by 6 bases; junction bases not matched to a gene: 14. This CDR3 spans 16 amino acids. CDR1 is SGHAT, CDR2 FQNNGV, per germline. The sample consisted of PBMCs. The gene calls are TRBV11-2 and TRBJ1-1; TRBD1 aligns across 7 bases. The sequence derives from a female donor in good health and CMV-seronegative. CDR3 nucleotide sequence: TGTGCCAGCAGCTACAACCGTCCCGACAGGGTGGCTGAAGCTTTCTTT. As protein: CASSYNRPDRVAEAFF.